The clone carrying this TCR beta chain was seen at least ten times. This specimen comes from a study of identical twins. In TCRdb, the 5' RACE reads were re-called with MiXCR into one record per CDR3 protein. The data hold some 660,000 distinct CDR3 sequences, with 8.5% to 9.5% observed a single time. The CDR3 is made up of 14 amino acids. Germline V gene data show CDR1 as MNHEY and CDR2 as SMNVEV (reference sequence). Trimming at V came to 4 bases and at J to 3 bases, leaving 3 bases not matched to a gene. A further study also used this sample, focusing on yellow fever vaccine responses in identical twins.

The sequenced sample consisted of PBMCs. The TCR comes from a young woman in good health. The J gene is TRBJ2-7, the V gene TRBV27; 10 bases agree with TRBD1. The CDR3 sequence: CASSSRDRGYEQYF. CDR3 nucleotide sequence: TGTGCCAGCAGTTCCCGGGACAGGGGCTACGAGCAGTACTTC.